In this sample, the clone carrying this T cell receptor beta chain turned up many times. TCRdb re-analysed the 5' RACE reads in MiXCR, keeping a single row per CDR3 protein. Of about 83,000 distinct CDR3 sequences in the sample, 9% to 15% were seen once. The sample belongs to a study of early T cells in non-severe SARS-CoV-2 infection. Germline V gene sequence: CDR1 MNHEY, CDR2 SMNVEV (reference sequence). This CDR3 is built from 15 residues. V lost 3 bases to trimming and J lost 8 bases, with 14 bases between them. This receptor was obtained from an adult who was a healthcare worker with PCR-confirmed SARS-CoV-2 infection or an uninfected control (not recorded which). Sequencing was carried out using whole blood. J is TRBJ1-6 and V is TRBV27; D may be TRBD1 (6 bases). In nucleotides, the CDR3 is TGTGCCAGCAGTTTCGTAGGGGGTGTTGATTCACCCCTCCACTTT. It is translated as CASSFVGGVDSPLHF.